This T cell receptor beta chain was sequenced during a study of T cell clonality in common variable immunodeficiency. This clone came up many times. Antigen specificity is unknown. The CDR3 end falls 3 residues outside the read, so it is completed with the germline J gene. Sequencing input was equivalent genomic DNA from CVID and controls. Assay: immunoSEQ multiplex PCR; the TCRdb copy retains only in-frame clones and omits some. This sample comprises 26,000 or so clones, none seen once only. This CDR3 spans 17 amino acids. V was clipped by 5 bases and J by 3 bases; unmatched bases: 7. Germline assignment: CDR1 SGHVS and CDR2 FQNEAQ. Study-wide points: Reportedly, TCR beta sequences from common variable immunodeficiency showed fewer deletions and N-nucleotide insertions. CVID subjects showed higher TCRbeta clonality than healthy controls.

The J gene is TRBJ2-6, the V gene TRBV7-8, with 10 positions matching TRBD1. Sequences were obtained from peripheral blood mononuclear cells. The clonotype comes from a human donor with common variable immunodeficiency. CDR3 bases read: TGTGCCAGCAGCAAGCGGGACAGGGGTTTTGGGGCCAACGTC. Protein sequence: CASSKRDRGFGANV. The full CDR3 sequence reads CASSKRDRGFGANVLTF.